This T cell receptor beta chain appears in the sequencing data of a study of siplizumab effects on memory and regulatory T cells. Broader study findings: The study found that mappable alloreactive CD4+ clones averaged approximately 69% Treg-derived with siplizumab and around 25% in controls. The majority of clones, roughly 80-96% of proliferating CD4+ or CD8+ clones, lacked an assignable naive or memory phenotype. There were only a minor fraction of alloreactive clones that mapped to unstimulated subsets.

In the case of this clone: No antigen is known for it. The junction departs from germline at one end; a sequencing error may be responsible.

Profiled with immunoSEQ multiplex PCR; TCRdb holds only in-frame clones, not every one. There are 85,000 to 130,000 clones in the sample; 93% occur only once, and 0.55% to 0.8% lies in the top ten. Germline assignment: CDR1 SQVTM and CDR2 ANQGSEA. This CDR3 has 10 residues. The sample taken for sequencing was Tregs sorted from blood. This chain links TRBV29-1 with TRBJ1-2; D ambiguous. This clonotype was sampled from a human donor in good health. The CDR3, as DNA: TGCAGCGTTGATGTGGAGGGCCTCCTCTTC. Encoded protein: CSVDVEGLLF.